This T cell receptor beta chain was obtained from a study of cytomegalovirus exposure and HLA in healthy donors. On the study more broadly: Out of about 180 million T cells, an earlier analysis found 117 million unique TCR beta sequences in total.

Findings of the study overall: A later examination showed that TCR association rates differed by HLA locus, with DRB1 most and HLA-C fewest. Earlier findings revealed that most TCR beta V segments proved productive either about 90% or about 30% of the time.

The CDR3 sequence is 13 residues long. CDR1 is MNHEY, CDR2 SMNVEV, per germline (reference sequence). This clone was detected once. Its antigen is still unknown. This PCR relied on a set of 60 Vbeta primers and 13 Jbeta primers. Authors' data handling: Roughly 80 million unique TCR beta chains, roughly 11 million of them shared, were counted by a later analysis. Sequenced by immunoSEQ multiplex PCR; TCRdb stores in-frame clones only, minus some. V and J calls and clone size are given by that table; D and trimming were obtained from the DNA. The sample lists about 150,000 clones, roughly 75% occurring once.

Sequencing input: PBMCs. This receptor was taken from a woman in her 50s in good health and CMV-seropositive. V usage is TRBV27 and J usage is TRBJ2-5; D is undetermined. The J call may be incorrect, as the DNA end agrees better with TRBJ2-7. CDR3 sequence (DNA): TGTGCCAGCAGTACGCTCGCCTACTACGAGCAGTACTTC. Residues: CASSTLAYYEQYF.